The clone carrying this T cell receptor beta chain was recorded at least ten times. Its antigen is undetermined. These data come from a study of Graves' ophthalmopathy and Graves' hyperthyroidism. General study points: Blood repertoires reportedly contained most expanded thyroid clonotypes above 0.001 frequency. Cross-validated, the 13-signature model showed 87.88%/81.08% sensitivity/specificity, and 80%/75% in the test set.

Eligible hyperthyroidism cases comprised new diagnoses of under 2 months' duration in individuals aged 18 to 65. The CDR3 contains 13 residues. The V and J ends lost 7 bases and 2 bases, in that order; junction bases with no gene match: 7. Per the germline V gene, CDR1 is SQVTM and CDR2 is ANQGSEA. Amplification from RNA transcripts yielded the TCR beta CDR3 regions. Amplification began with first-round RT-PCR using HTBI primers, then second-round multiplex PCR was performed. TCRdb re-analysed the multiplex PCR reads in MiXCR, keeping a single row per CDR3 protein. The sample yields a few hundred thousand distinct CDR3 sequences, about 35% seen once.

The sample comprised peripheral blood or thyroid tissue (not recorded which). The clonotype originates from an adult man with Graves' hyperthyroidism. The rearrangement links TRBV29-1 to TRBJ1-2; 7 bases are a match to TRBD1. CDR3 nucleotides: TGCAGCGCTCTCTTACAGGGGAACTATGGCTACACCTTC. It is translated as CSALLQGNYGYTF.